Each of the 11 T cell receptor beta chains below was sequenced from the same sample in a study of T cell repertoires in cytomegalovirus infection. MiXCR was run by TCRdb on the reads, yielding one entry per CDR3 protein. The sample lists roughly 310,000 distinct CDR3 sequences, around 29% occurring once. No antigen has been assigned to these receptors. The specimen comprised cultured PBMCs, sampled from culture after CMV antigen stimulation. The receptors shown here come from a human donor in good health (CMV status not recorded). Some clones in this sample may be carry-over from other donors' samples.

V usage is TRBV27 and J usage is TRBJ2-7; 7 bases are shared with TRBD2. The V gene end was trimmed by 0 bases and the J gene end by 4 bases; junction bases not matched to a gene: 9. This CDR3 has 16 amino acids. Germline lookup yields CDR1 MNHEY and CDR2 SMNVEV (reference sequence). CDR3 sequence reads: CASSLSPREGLYEQYF. CDR3 nucleotides: TGTGCCAGCAGTTTATCGCCGAGGGAGGGCCTATACGAGCAGTACTTC.

The V and J genes are TRBV15 and TRBJ2-7; D ambiguous. Germline V gene lookup returns CDR1 LNHNV and CDR2 YYDKDF (reference sequence). Between the trimmed V and J ends, which lost 4 bases and 7 bases, there was a span of 17 bases. CDR3 size: 14 residues. The CDR3 here is CATSTLTVFGEQYF. The CDR3 DNA reads TGTGCCACCAGCACTCTTACAGTTTTTGGGGAGCAGTACTTC.

In this sample, this clonotype turned up a few times. This chain connects TRBV20-1 to TRBJ2-2; D is unresolved. This CDR3 has 14 amino acids. The germline V gene encodes CDR1 DFQATT and CDR2 SNEGSKA (reference sequence). Trimming took 1 base from V and 1 from J, leaving 7 bases between them. The CDR3 DNA reads as TGCAGTGCTAGAGTTTCGGAGAACACCGGGGAGCTGTTTTTT. This sequence encodes CSARVSENTGELFF.

The V gene is TRBV20-1, the J gene TRBJ2-1; D is possibly TRBD1 or TRBD2 (5 bases each). Trimming pared 6 bases from V and 9 bases from J, leaving 18 bases between. In germline, CDR1 is DFQATT, CDR2 SNEGSKA (reference sequence). There are 13 residues in the CDR3. The CDR3 coding sequence is TGCAGTGCCCGAGAGAGGGGTAGCCTTGAGCAGTTCTTC. This translates into CSARERGSLEQFF.

This clonotype has just a few counts. The chain recombines TRBV6-6 with TRBJ2-7; D gene unclear. This CDR3 has 12 amino acids. V lost 5 bases, J lost 3 bases, and 8 bases lay in between. In germline, CDR1 is MNHNY, CDR2 SVGAGI (reference sequence). The CDR3 reads CASSRTHYEQYF. The CDR3, as DNA: TGTGCCAGCAGTAGGACCCACTACGAGCAGTACTTC.

The J gene is TRBJ1-1, the V gene TRBV27; 8 bases line up with TRBD1. The germline V gene encodes CDR1 MNHEY and CDR2 SMNVEV (reference sequence). The CDR3 runs 16 residues. V shed 6 bases, J shed 1 base, and the junction held 10 bases outside the gene matches. CDR3: CASRSDREDANTEAFF. CDR3 DNA sequence: TGTGCCAGCAGATCGGACAGGGAAGATGCGAACACTGAAGCTTTCTTT.

The chain is built from TRBV10-2 and TRBJ1-2; a possible D gene is TRBD1 (5 bases). The CDR3 covers 16 residues. Germline V CDR1 and CDR2: WSHSY, SAAADI. With 0 bases removed from V and 6 bases from J, the gap between germline ends came to 17 bases. This chain's CDR3 is CASSESRRRGVHGYTF. The DNA of the CDR3 is TGCGCCAGCAGTGAGTCACGAAGGAGGGGTGTTCATGGCTACACCTTC.

In this sample, this clonotype turned up a few times. V gene TRBV19 combines with J gene TRBJ1-5; D gene uncertain. Germline lookup yields CDR1 LNHDA and CDR2 SQIVND (reference sequence). The V and J ends lost 6 bases and 4 bases respectively, with 13 bases between them. The CDR3 runs to 14 residues. The CDR3 sequence is CASRPWQANQPQHF. In nucleotides, the CDR3 is TGTGCCAGTAGGCCGTGGCAGGCGAATCAGCCCCAGCATTTT.

This clonotype has more than one count but fewer than ten. The chain recombines TRBV10-3 with TRBJ2-7; D ambiguous. The CDR3 totals 14 residues. From germline, CDR1 is ENHRY and CDR2 SYGVKD. Trimming took 3 bases from V and 9 from J, leaving 18 bases between them. The CDR3 reads CAISDIGSRVAQYF. Written as DNA, the CDR3 is TGTGCCATCAGTGATATAGGCAGCCGAGTTGCGCAGTACTTC.

J is TRBJ2-1 and V is TRBV4-2, with D possibly matching TRBD2 (6 bases). V was shortened by 3 bases and J by 2 bases, with 11 bases between the two germline ends. From germline, CDR1 is LGHNA and CDR2 YNFKEQ. This CDR3 is built from 15 residues. This chain's CDR3 is CASSQGGLAYNEQFF. In DNA form, the CDR3 reads TGTGCCAGCAGCCAGGGGGGACTCGCCTACAATGAGCAGTTCTTC.

This chain connects TRBV19 to TRBJ1-1, with D unclear. Germline V CDR1 and CDR2: LNHDA, SQIVND (reference sequence). This CDR3 has 13 residues. V lost 4 bases, J lost 1 base, and 7 bases lay in between. The CDR3 DNA sequence: TGTGCCAGTAGTACAAGACAGAACACTGAAGCTTTCTTT. Translating gives CASSTRQNTEAFF.